Described below is a single TCR beta chain sequence and its context. What this receptor recognizes is not known. No base quality information exists; no much larger clone differs at one position. These data come from a study of control samples from healthy donors and cancer patients (dated by TCRdb to 2020 to 2021). Receptor libraries were prepared by the immunoSEQ multiplex PCR assay. TCRdb took this table from immuneACCESS and kept in-frame rearrangements with V and J called. Such tables lack part of the clones; where checked against another copy, unresolved V genes explain under half of the gap, and the rest is unexplained. This sample lists about 120,000 clones; around 87% were detected once. Roughly 3% of the sample is in the top ten clones. The CDR3 covers 16 residues, taking in both the cysteine and the phenylalanine. The kept DNA is CDR3 alone, 48 bases in frame from the first base. For CDR1 and CDR2, the germline V gene lists MNHNS and SASEGT. Trimming takes 0 bases from V and 0 bases from J, and the germline ends sit 9 bases apart.

This receptor was obtained from a man aged 55 to 70 in good health. Sequenced material: blood. The V gene is TRBV6-1 and the J gene is TRBJ1-3, with the identity of the D gene unclear. Here the CDR3 is given as CASSEAGLTSGNTIYF. Read as DNA, the sequence is TGTGCCAGCAGTGAAGCAGGACTGACCTCTGGAAACACCATATATTTT.